The 4 T cell receptor beta chains given below trace back to one sample, sequenced in a study of cytomegalovirus exposure and HLA in healthy donors. The PCR made use of 60 Vbeta and 13 Jbeta primers. Method: immunoSEQ multiplex PCR; TCRdb's copy keeps in-frame clones and lacks some. This table lists approximately 120,000 clones. Sequences were obtained from PBMCs. The origin of the receptors is a man between 40 and 49 years old in good health and CMV-seronegative.

Worth noting for this clone: A junction end diverges from the germline sequence, so it may reflect a read error. At the DNA level, this CDR3 is encoded by other sequences in the same sample as well. The chain uses TRBV4-1 and TRBJ2-6; maybe TRBD2 (6 bases). The CDR3 is 18 amino acids. CDR1 is MGHRA, CDR2 YSYEKL, per germline. The CDR3 is CASSQESREVAGANVLTF. CDR3 DNA sequence: TGCGCCAGCAGCCAAGAGTCTAGGGAGGTGGCCGGGGCCAACGTCCTGACTTTT.

The chain combines TRBV4-1 with TRBJ2-7; 9 positions agree with TRBD1. The V segment lost 3 bases and the J segment 4 bases; nucleotides outside the gene matches: 7. The CDR3 is 15 amino acids. Germline V CDR1 and CDR2: MGHRA, YSYEKL. The CDR3 nucleotides read TGCGCCAGCAGCCAGACCCGGGGACAGGGATACGAGCAGTACTTC. It translates to CASSQTRGQGYEQYF.

The chain combines TRBV7-9 with TRBJ2-2; 8 bases align to TRBD1. This CDR3 is 14 amino acids long. Germline V gene sequence: CDR1 SEHNR, CDR2 FQNEAQ (reference sequence). The V and J ends lost 2 bases and 7 bases, in that order; junction bases with no gene match: 3. CDR3 in amino acids: CASSLNRGNGELFF. The CDR3 nucleotides read TGTGCCAGCAGCTTAAACAGGGGGAACGGGGAGCTGTTTTTT.

The V call is TRBV10-3, the J call TRBJ1-2; D uncertain. Germline-derived CDR1 and CDR2 are ENHRY and SYGVKD. Trimming removed 3 bases from V and 8 bases from J, with 13 bases in between. The CDR3 runs to 13 residues. The CDR3 bases are TGTGCCATCAGTGAAAGTCGTTGGAGGGGCTACACCTTC. It encodes CAISESRWRGYTF.